The TCR beta chain under discussion was sequenced for a study of blood T cell repertoires in COVID-19. About the research overall: Material from acute and convalescent COVID-19 was sourced from the United States, Italy and Spain. PBMCs, B-cell-depleted T cells, or T cells were the source of the cDNA or gDNA that made up the material.

Germline-derived CDR1 and CDR2 are SEHNR and FQNEAQ (reference sequence). The V and J ends lost 5 bases and 6 bases, in that order; junction bases with no gene match: 9. This CDR3 spans 16 amino acids. How the authors handled the data: Amplification from reference gene primers served as the basis for estimated nucleated cell counts. TCRdb's table, derived via immunoSEQ multiplex PCR, lists solely in-frame clones and lacks some. D and trimming were read from the DNA, whereas the V and J calls and clone size are those reported in that table. This sample carries about 96,000 clones, roughly 89% of them seen once, and the ten largest clones take around 4.3%. Followed over time, Seattle patients had been enrolled while infection was active.

The chain recombines TRBV7-9 with TRBJ1-6, with TRBD1 matching over 8 bases. This receptor was identified in a human donor with COVID-19, enrolled during active disease. The donor label of this sample is uncertain. Sequenced: peripheral blood. CDR3 in amino acids: CASSERRQGANSPLHF. In DNA form, the CDR3 reads TGTGCCAGCAGCGAGAGGCGGCAGGGGGCTAATTCACCCCTCCACTTT.